Each of the 3 T cell receptor beta chains below was sequenced from the same sample in a study of blood T cells in healthy people across ages. Sample-barcoded 5' priming and a J-beta primer mix drove a second PCR of roughly 6 to 12 cycles. TCRdb reprocessed the 5' RACE reads via MiXCR and lists one record per CDR3 protein. The sample carries some 900,000 distinct CDR3 sequences, around 49% recorded once. Sequencing was carried out using blood. The receptor set was obtained from a man under 40 in good health.

The chain is built from TRBV11-3 and TRBJ2-1, with 8 bases that match TRBD1. The CDR3 is 17 residues long. Germline values: CDR1 SGHNT, CDR2 YENEEA. V trimming: 5 bases; J trimming: 0 bases; junction bases outside the gene matches: 9. The CDR3 protein is CASSSRQGTVSYNEQFF. The CDR3, as DNA: TGTGCCAGCAGCAGCAGACAGGGGACCGTCTCCTACAATGAGCAGTTCTTC.

The chain couples TRBV7-9 to TRBJ1-1, with 7 bases lining up with TRBD1. The CDR3 extends over 13 amino acids. V lost 11 bases to trimming and J lost 0 bases; unmatched junction nucleotides: 6. Looked up from germline, CDR1 is SEHNR and CDR2 is FQNEAQ (reference sequence). The CDR3, as DNA: TGTGCCGAAAGGGGGCAGGTGAACACTGAAGCTTTCTTT. Translating gives CAERGQVNTEAFF.

This clonotype has only a few counts. V and J are TRBV29-1 and TRBJ1-6; 7 bases map to TRBD1. The CDR3 sequence is 13 residues long. In germline, CDR1 is SQVTM, CDR2 ANQGSEA. With 4 bases clipped from V and 7 bases from J, the junction kept 4 bases outside the gene matches. CDR3 sequence (DNA): TGCAGCGTTGGTGAGGGGGCGAATTCACCCCTCCACTTT. The encoded protein is CSVGEGANSPLHF.